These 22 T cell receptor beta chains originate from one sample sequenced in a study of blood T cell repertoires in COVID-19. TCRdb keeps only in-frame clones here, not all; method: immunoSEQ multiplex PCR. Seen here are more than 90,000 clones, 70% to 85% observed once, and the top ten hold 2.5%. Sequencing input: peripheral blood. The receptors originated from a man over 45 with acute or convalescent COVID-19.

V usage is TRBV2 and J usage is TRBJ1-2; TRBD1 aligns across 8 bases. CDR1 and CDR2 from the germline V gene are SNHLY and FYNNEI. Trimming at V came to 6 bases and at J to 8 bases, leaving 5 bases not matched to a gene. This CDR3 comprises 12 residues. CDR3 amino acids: CASRDRAQGYTF. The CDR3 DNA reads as TGTGCCAGCAGGGACAGGGCTCAGGGCTACACCTTC. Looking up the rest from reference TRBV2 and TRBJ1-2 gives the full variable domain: EPEVTQTPSHQVTQMGQEVILRCVPISNHLYFYWYRQILGQKVEFLVSFYNNEISEKSEIFDDQFSVERPDGSNFTLKIRSTKLEDSAMYFCASRDRAQGYTFGSGTRLTVV.

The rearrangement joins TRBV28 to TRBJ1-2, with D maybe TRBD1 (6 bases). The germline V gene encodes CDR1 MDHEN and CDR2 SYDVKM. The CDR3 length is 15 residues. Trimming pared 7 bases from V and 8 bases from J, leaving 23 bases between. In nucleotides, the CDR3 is TGTGCCAGCATCCAAAGTTGGGGGGGCCGTCACGGCTACACCTTC. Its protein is CASIQSWGGRHGYTF.

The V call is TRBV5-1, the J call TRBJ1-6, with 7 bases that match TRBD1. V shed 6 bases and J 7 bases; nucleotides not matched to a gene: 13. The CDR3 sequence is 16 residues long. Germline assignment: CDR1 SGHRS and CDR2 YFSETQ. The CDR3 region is CASTKIPTGQNSPLHF. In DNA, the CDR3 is TGCGCCAGCACTAAAATTCCGACGGGACAGAATTCACCCCTCCACTTT.

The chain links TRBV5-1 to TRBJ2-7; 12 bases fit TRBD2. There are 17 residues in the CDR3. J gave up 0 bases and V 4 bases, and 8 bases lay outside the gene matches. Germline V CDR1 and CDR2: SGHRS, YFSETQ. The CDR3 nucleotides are TGCGCCAGCAGCGCGGGCTTACTAGCGGGAGGCTCCTACGAGCAGTACTTC. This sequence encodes CASSAGLLAGGSYEQYF.

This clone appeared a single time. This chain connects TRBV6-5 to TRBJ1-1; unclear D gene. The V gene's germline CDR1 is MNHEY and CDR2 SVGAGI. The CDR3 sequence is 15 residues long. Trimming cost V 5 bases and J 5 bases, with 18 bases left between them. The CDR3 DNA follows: TGTGCCAGCAGTCCACCGGGTAGAATCAGAACTGAAGCTTTCTTT. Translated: CASSPPGRIRTEAFF.

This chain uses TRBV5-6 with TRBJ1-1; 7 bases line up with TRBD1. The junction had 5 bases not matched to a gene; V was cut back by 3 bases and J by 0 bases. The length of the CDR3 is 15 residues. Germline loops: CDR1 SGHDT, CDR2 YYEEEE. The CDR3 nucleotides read TGTGCCAGCAGCTCCCGGGACAGTATGAACACTGAAGCTTTCTTT. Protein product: CASSSRDSMNTEAFF.

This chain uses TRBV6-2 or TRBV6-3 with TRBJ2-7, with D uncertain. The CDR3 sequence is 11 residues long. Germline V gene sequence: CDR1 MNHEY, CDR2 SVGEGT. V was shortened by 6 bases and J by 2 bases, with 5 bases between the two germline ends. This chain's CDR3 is CASSLTYEQYF. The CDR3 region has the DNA TGTGCCAGCAGCCTAACCTACGAGCAGTACTTC.

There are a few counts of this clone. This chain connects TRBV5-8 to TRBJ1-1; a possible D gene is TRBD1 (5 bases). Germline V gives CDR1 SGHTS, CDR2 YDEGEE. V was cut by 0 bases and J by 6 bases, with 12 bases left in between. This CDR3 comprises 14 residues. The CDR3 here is CASSLARVIAEAFF. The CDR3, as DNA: TGTGCCAGCAGCTTGGCCAGGGTTATCGCTGAAGCTTTCTTT.

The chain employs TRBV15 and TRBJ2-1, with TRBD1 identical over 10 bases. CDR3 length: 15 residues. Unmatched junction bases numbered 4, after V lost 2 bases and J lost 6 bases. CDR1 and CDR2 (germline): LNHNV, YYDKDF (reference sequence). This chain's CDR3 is CATSRWDRGINEQFF. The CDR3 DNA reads TGTGCCACCAGCAGATGGGACAGGGGAATCAATGAGCAGTTCTTC.

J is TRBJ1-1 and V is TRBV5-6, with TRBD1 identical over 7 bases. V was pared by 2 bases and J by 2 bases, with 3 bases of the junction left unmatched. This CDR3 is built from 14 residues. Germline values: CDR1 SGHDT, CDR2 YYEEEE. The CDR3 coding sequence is TGTGCCAGCAGCTTCGGGACAGTAAACACTGAAGCTTTCTTT. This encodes CASSFGTVNTEAFF.

CDR3 sequence (DNA): TGTGCCAGTAGTATGTCGTTTAGCGGGAGCCGCGAGCAGTACTTC. The encoded protein is CASSMSFSGSREQYF. The V call is TRBV19, the J call TRBJ2-7; 9 nucleotides align to TRBD2. CDR3 length: 15 residues. The ends lost 3 bases at V and 6 bases at J; junction bases unmatched: 9. Germline CDR1 reads LNHDA; CDR2 reads SQIVND (reference sequence).

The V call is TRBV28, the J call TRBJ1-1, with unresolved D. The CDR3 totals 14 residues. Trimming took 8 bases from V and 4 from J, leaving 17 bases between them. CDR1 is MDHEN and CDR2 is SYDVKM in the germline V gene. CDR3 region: CASDGSGIRTEAFF. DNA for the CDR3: TGTGCCAGCGACGGCTCAGGAATCCGCACTGAAGCTTTCTTT.

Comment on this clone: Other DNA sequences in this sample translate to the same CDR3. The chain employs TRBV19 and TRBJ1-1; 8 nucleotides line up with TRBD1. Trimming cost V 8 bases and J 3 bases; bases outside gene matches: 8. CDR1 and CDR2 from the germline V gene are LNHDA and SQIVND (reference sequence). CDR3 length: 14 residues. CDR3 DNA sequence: TGTGCCAGTTCAGTAGACAGGGGCGACACTGAAGCTTTCTTT. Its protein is CASSVDRGDTEAFF.

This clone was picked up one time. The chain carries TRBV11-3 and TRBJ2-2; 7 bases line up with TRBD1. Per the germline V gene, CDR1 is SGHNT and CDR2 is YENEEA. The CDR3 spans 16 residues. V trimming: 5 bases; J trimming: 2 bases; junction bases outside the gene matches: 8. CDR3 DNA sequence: TGTGCCAGCAGCATATCGACAGGGTTTAACACCGGGGAGCTGTTTTTT. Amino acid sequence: CASSISTGFNTGELFF.

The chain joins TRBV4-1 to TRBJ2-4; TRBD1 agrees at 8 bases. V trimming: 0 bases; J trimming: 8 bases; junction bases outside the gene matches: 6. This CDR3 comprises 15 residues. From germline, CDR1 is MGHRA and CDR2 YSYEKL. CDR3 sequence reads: CASSQDGRGHDIQYF. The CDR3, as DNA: TGCGCCAGCAGCCAAGATGGCAGGGGGCACGACATTCAGTACTTC.

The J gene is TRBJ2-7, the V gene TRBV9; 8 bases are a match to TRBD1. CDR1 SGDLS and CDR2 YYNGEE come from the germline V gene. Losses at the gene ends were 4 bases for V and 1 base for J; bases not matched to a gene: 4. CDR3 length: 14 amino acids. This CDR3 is CASSLGQASYEQYF. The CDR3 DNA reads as TGTGCCAGCAGCTTGGGACAGGCGTCCTACGAGCAGTACTTC.

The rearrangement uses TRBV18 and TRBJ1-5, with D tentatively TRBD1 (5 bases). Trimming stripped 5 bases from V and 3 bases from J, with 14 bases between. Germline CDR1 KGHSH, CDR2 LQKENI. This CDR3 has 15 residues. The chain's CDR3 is CASSAGWGLNQPQHF. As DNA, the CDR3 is TGTGCCAGCTCAGCCGGATGGGGCCTCAATCAGCCCCAGCATTTT.

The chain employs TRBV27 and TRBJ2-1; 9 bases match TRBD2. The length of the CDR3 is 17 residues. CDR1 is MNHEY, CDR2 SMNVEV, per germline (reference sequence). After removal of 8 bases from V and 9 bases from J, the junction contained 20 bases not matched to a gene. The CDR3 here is CASVVPPGLARLVEQFF. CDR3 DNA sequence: TGTGCCAGCGTCGTTCCCCCGGGACTAGCTAGATTGGTTGAGCAGTTCTTC.

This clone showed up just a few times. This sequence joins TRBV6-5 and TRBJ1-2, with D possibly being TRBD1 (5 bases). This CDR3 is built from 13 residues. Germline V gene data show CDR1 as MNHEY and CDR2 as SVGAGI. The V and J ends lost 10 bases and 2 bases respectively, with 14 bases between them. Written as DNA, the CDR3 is TGTGCCATCACCCCGGGGGGGAACTATGGCTACACCTTC. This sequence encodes CAITPGGNYGYTF.

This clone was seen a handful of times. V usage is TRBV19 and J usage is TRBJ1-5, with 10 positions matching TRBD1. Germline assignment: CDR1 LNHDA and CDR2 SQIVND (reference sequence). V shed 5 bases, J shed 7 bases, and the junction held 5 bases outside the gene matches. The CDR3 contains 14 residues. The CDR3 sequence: CASSGGQGSQPQHF. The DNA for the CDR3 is TGTGCCAGTAGTGGGGGACAGGGGTCCCAGCCCCAGCATTTT. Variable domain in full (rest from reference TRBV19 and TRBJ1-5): DGGITQSPKYLFRKEGQNVTLSCEQNLNHDAMYWYRQDPGQGLRLIYYSQIVNDFQKGDIAEGYSVSREKKESFPLTVTSAQKNPTAFYLCASSGGQGSQPQHFGDGTRLSIL.

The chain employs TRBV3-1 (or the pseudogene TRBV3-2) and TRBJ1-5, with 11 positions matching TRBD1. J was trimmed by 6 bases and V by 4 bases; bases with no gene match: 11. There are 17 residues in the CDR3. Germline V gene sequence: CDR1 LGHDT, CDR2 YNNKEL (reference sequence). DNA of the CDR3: TGTGCCAGCAGCCCGGGCGCCGGACAGGGGGCGACTCAGCCCCAGCATTTT. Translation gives CASSPGAGQGATQPQHF.

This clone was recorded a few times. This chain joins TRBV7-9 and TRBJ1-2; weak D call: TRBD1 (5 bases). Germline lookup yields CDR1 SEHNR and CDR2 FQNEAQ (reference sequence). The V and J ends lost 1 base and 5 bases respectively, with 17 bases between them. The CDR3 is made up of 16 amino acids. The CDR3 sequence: CASSLGGRRGLYGYTF. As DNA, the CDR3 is TGTGCCAGCAGCTTAGGGGGCCGGCGGGGCTTATATGGCTACACCTTC.